This T cell receptor beta chain came from a study of CD8 T cells in ankylosing spondylitis (TCRdb year 2017). For the study in its entirety: To find TCR variants linked to disease, the study profiled T cell receptor beta repertoires in ankylosing spondylitis patients and healthy donors. The full study cohort comprised about 25 ankylosing spondylitis patients and 85 to 120 healthy donors. Peripheral blood was sampled, and synovial fluid was also collected from ankylosing spondylitis patients.

Results and caveats for the whole study, not just this receptor: In peripheral blood, the disease-linked clones were found at relatively low frequencies and had a CD8+ phenotype. Significant enrichment of the disease-linked clones was reported in matched synovial fluid samples from ankylosing spondylitis patients. Blood from ankylosing spondylitis patients appeared to be characterized by a TCR beta motif made up of about 8 highly homologous amino acid variants. Some TCR beta motif variants had previously been reported in synovial fluid and blood of reactive arthritis patients, which suggested common disease-initiation mechanisms.

Instrument on record: Illumina HiSeq 2500. Quantitative 5'-RACE with molecular barcodes was the method used to prepare the TCR beta libraries. For the original study's pipeline: A new computational method based on a probabilistic model of VDJ rearrangement was used to identify disease-linked TCR variants. TCRdb trimmed public reads at Q25 via fastp, called clones via MiXCR and kept in-frame beta chains. Duplicate CDR3 protein sequences are folded into a single record with the most common DNA and genes. In this record, the V and J calls reflect TCRdb's handling and not the investigators' own analysis. For this sample there are about 280,000 distinct CDR3 sequences; over 15% appear just once. The ten biggest clones cover 7.8% of the sample. Concerning this clonotype: What antigen it recognizes has not been identified. Per-nucleotide qualities are absent, and no much larger clonotype sits a single base away.

Cut back by 0 bases and 5 bases, the V and J ends lie 10 bases apart. Reading the germline V gene gives CDR1 KGHSH and CDR2 LQKENI. The CDR3, from cysteine to phenylalanine, totals 14 residues. CDR3 DNA only is kept here, 42 bases in frame from base 1. Sequencing was done on a sample of blood, either unsorted or a sorted T cell fraction (not recorded which). The receptor comes from a male donor with ankylosing spondylitis or in good health (not recorded which). The chain was built from TRBV18 and TRBJ2-5, with TRBD1 perhaps the D gene, on 5 matching bases. CDR3 region: CASSPPGPRETQYF. The DNA sequence is given as TGTGCCAGCTCACCACCGGGGCCGAGGGAGACCCAGTACTTC.